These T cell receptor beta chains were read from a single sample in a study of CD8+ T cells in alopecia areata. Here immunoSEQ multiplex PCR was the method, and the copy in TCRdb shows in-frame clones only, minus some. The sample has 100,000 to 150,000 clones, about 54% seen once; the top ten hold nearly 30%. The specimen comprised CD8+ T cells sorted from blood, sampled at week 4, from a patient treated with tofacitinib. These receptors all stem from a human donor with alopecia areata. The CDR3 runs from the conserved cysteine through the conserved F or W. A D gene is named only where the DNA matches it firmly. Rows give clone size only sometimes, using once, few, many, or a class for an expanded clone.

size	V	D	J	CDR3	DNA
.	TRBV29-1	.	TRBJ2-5	CSVPRDQETQYF	TGCAGCGTTCCCCGGGACCAAGAGACCCAGTACTTC
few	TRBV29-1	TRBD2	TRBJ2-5	CSVEQLAGEETQYF	TGCAGCGTTGAACAACTAGCGGGGGAAGAGACCCAGTACTTC
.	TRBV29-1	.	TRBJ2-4	CSARSGDLAKNIQYF	TGCAGCGCGAGGTCAGGGGATCTAGCCAAAAACATTCAGTACTTC
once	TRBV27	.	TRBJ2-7	CASSYDRTASYEQYF	TGTGCCAGCAGTTACGACCGGACGGCCTCCTACGAGCAGTACTTC
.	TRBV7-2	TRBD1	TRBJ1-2	CASSLGTGGNGYTF	TGTGCCAGCAGCTTAGGTACAGGGGGCAATGGCTACACCTTC
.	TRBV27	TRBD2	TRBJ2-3	CASRLGGDTDTQYF	TGTGCCAGCCGGCTGGGGGGGGACACAGATACGCAGTATTTT
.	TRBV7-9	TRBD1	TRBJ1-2	CASSLGVDRGFYGYTF	TGTGCCAGCAGCCTAGGTGTGGACAGGGGATTCTATGGCTACACCTTC
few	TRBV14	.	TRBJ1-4	CASSQAGPGVDEKLFF	TGTGCCAGCAGCCAAGCCGGGCCGGGGGTAGATGAAAAACTGTTTTTT
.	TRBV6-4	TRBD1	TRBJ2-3	CASSPGQGHTDTQYF	TGTGCCAGCAGTCCGGGACAGGGCCACACAGATACGCAGTATTTT
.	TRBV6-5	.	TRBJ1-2	CAIGDYSGGYTF	TGTGCCATAGGGGACTACTCGGGTGGCTACACCTTC
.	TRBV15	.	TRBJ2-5	CATAARGRETQYF	TGTGCCACGGCGGCCAGGGGTCGGGAGACCCAGTACTTC
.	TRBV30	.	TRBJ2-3	CAWSALNWQGTSPDTQYF	TGTGCCTGGAGTGCCCTTAATTGGCAGGGAACGTCTCCAGATACGCAGTATTTT
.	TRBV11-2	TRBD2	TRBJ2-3	CASSPSWGGVTDTQYF	TGTGCCAGCAGCCCCTCCTGGGGGGGGGTTACAGATACGCAGTATTTT
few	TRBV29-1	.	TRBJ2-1	CSAFGGSYNEQFF	TGCAGCGCGTTCGGGGGCTCCTACAATGAGCAGTTCTTC
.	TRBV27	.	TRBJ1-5	CASSYRASAEPQHF	TGTGCCAGCAGTTATCGGGCTTCGGCTGAGCCCCAGCATTTT
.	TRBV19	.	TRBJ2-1	CASSMGYEQFF	TGTGCCAGTAGTATGGGTTATGAGCAGTTCTTC
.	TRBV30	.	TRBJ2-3	CAWMADTQYF	TGTGCCTGGATGGCAGATACGCAGTATTTT
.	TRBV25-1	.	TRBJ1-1	CASSQGGGAFF	TGTGCCAGCAGCCAAGGGGGTGGGGCTTTCTTT
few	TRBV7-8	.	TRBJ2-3	CASSPLEGGSGDTQYF	TGTGCCAGCAGCCCCCTGGAGGGAGGTTCGGGAGATACGCAGTATTTT
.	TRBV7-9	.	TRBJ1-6	CASSSGNSPLHF	TGTGCCAGCAGCTCAGGCAATTCACCCCTCCACTTT
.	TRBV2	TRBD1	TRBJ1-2	CASEGQGADGYTF	TGTGCCAGTGAAGGACAGGGGGCAGATGGCTACACCTTC